This TCR beta chain was identified during a study of T-cell reconstitution after alpha-beta-depleted transplantation in children. This clonotype was seen a handful of times. The CDR3 is 14 amino acids. J lost 3 bases, V lost 6 bases, and 5 bases had no gene match. Unique molecular identifiers were incorporated when the TCRbeta library was constructed. In TCRdb, the PCR reads were re-called with MiXCR into one record per CDR3 protein. The table lists about 340,000 distinct CDR3 sequences, under 13% of them singletons. The sequencing used PBMCs from the stem cell graft donor, collected from the stem cell graft. V usage is TRBV12-3 or TRBV12-4 and J usage is TRBJ2-1; the match to TRBD2 covers 7 bases. The TCR originated in a human donor who donated a stem cell graft to a child with acute lymphoblastic leukemia. DNA for the CDR3: TGTGCCAGCAGCTCCCCGGGGGGCTACAATGAGCAGTTCTTC. Translated: CASSSPGGYNEQFF.